The 10 T cell receptor beta chains presented below share a single source sample, sequenced in a study of STAT3 mutations in large granular lymphocyte leukemia. Overall study results and limits: In T-cell large granular lymphocyte leukemia, about half of patients showed multiple immunodominant subclonotypes.

These receptors have no identified antigens. Some clones are missing from TCRdb's copy, which holds only in-frame ones; the method was immunoSEQ multiplex PCR. The sample has roughly 13,000 clones; 88% are singletons. The specimen sequenced was PBMCs. The receptors shown here come from a human donor with T large granular lymphocyte leukemia. Some clones in this sample may be carry-over from other donors' samples.

The chain uses TRBV20-1 and TRBJ1-2, with D unresolved. This CDR3 has 11 residues. V was trimmed by 4 bases and J by 12 bases, leaving 15 bases between them. CDR1 and CDR2 from the germline V gene are DFQATT and SNEGSKA (reference sequence). CDR3 in amino acids: CSATIAVPHTF. The DNA for the CDR3 is TGCAGTGCTACTATTGCCGTCCCCCACACCTTC.

The rearrangement uses TRBV6-5 and TRBJ1-3; no definite D call. V was shortened by 2 bases and J by 8 bases, with 4 bases between the two germline ends. Germline V CDR1 and CDR2: MNHEY, SVGAGI. The length of the CDR3 is 11 residues. For the CDR3, the DNA is TGTGCCAGCAGTTACGGGGACACCATATATTTT. As protein: CASSYGDTIYF.

CDR3 nucleotide sequence: TGTGCCAGCACCAACCCCCGCGGACCAGTGTTTTTT. Encoded protein: CASTNPRGPVFF. The J gene is TRBJ1-4, the V gene TRBV28; D is uncertain. V lost 7 bases, J lost 15 bases, and 18 bases lay in between. Germline V lookup: CDR1 MDHEN, CDR2 SYDVKM. This CDR3 is 12 amino acids long.

In its sample, this clone was seen once. The CDR3 coding sequence is TGTGCCAGCAGCCTGCACAGGTCCCGCACCGAGCAGTACGTC. Translated, it gives CASSLHRSRTEQYV. The J gene is TRBJ2-7, the V gene TRBV5-5; D perhaps matches TRBD1 (5 bases). From germline, CDR1 is SGHKS and CDR2 YYEKEE (reference sequence). The CDR3 covers 14 residues. The ends were cut back, 4 bases at V and 6 bases at J, with 17 bases in the middle.

The V and J genes are TRBV19 and TRBJ2-5; possibly TRBD2 for D (5 bases). The germline V and J ends were trimmed by 3 bases and 0 bases, with 8 bases remaining between them. This CDR3 comprises 14 residues. CDR1 and CDR2 (germline): LNHDA, SQIVND (reference sequence). The CDR3 nucleotides read TGTGCCAGTAGTATTACGGGGTACCAAGAGACCCAGTACTTC. This translates into CASSITGYQETQYF. Full variable domain (outside the CDR3, taken from reference TRBV19 and TRBJ2-5): DGGITQSPKYLFRKEGQNVTLSCEQNLNHDAMYWYRQDPGQGLRLIYYSQIVNDFQKGDIAEGYSVSREKKESFPLTVTSAQKNPTAFYLCASSITGYQETQYFGPGTRLLVL.

The chain uses TRBV19 and TRBJ1-5, with a tentative D call TRBD1 (5 bases). V was trimmed by 5 bases and J by 3 bases, leaving 17 bases between them. The length of the CDR3 is 16 residues. In germline, CDR1 is LNHDA, CDR2 SQIVND (reference sequence). CDR3 sequence: CASSPGDGIYNQPQHF. The CDR3 DNA is TGTGCCAGTAGTCCTGGGGACGGAATATACAATCAGCCCCAGCATTTT.

The CDR3 DNA reads as TGTGCCAGCAGTCCCCGAGGGGTCTTTCAGTTCTTC. This gives the protein CASSPRGVFQFF. This chain joins TRBV2 and TRBJ2-1; D may be TRBD1 or TRBD2 (5 bases each). Germline loops: CDR1 SNHLY, CDR2 FYNNEI. The CDR3 runs to 12 residues. Trimming took off 5 bases at V and 13 bases at J, with 15 bases between the two ends. Looking up the rest from reference TRBV2 and TRBJ2-1 gives the full variable domain: EPEVTQTPSHQVTQMGQEVILRCVPISNHLYFYWYRQILGQKVEFLVSFYNNEISEKSEIFDDQFSVERPDGSNFTLKIRSTKLEDSAMYFCASSPRGVFQFFGPGTRLTVL.

The chain is built from TRBV11-2 and TRBJ1-2; maybe TRBD1 (5 bases). The V gene's germline CDR1 is SGHAT and CDR2 FQNNGV. This CDR3 is 15 amino acids long. The ends were cut back, 2 bases at V and 8 bases at J, with 18 bases in the middle. CDR3 loop: CASSLNRAGIGGYTF. The CDR3 coding sequence is TGTGCCAGCAGCTTAAACCGAGCAGGGATTGGCGGCTACACCTTC.

The chain couples TRBV5-1 to TRBJ2-1; 11 bases are a match to TRBD1. The CDR3 is 14 residues long. The trim removed 6 bases at V and 4 bases at J, leaving 3 bases unmatched. Germline CDR1 and CDR2: SGHRS and YFSETQ. The DNA for the CDR3 is TGCGCCAGCACCGGGACAGGGGGGTACAATGAGCAGTTCTTC. The encoded protein is CASTGTGGYNEQFF. Variable domain in full (rest from reference TRBV5-1 and TRBJ2-1): KAGVTQTPRYLIKTRGQQVTLSCSPISGHRSVSWYQQTPGQGLQFLFEYFSETQRNKGNFPGRFSGRQFSNSRSEMNVSTLELGDSALYLCASTGTGGYNEQFFGPGTRLTVL.

The rearrangement uses TRBV2 and TRBJ1-5; TRBD1 matches 8 bases. This CDR3 has 14 amino acids. The germline V gene has CDR1 SNHLY and CDR2 FYNNEI. V gave up 4 bases and J gave up 10 bases; unmatched junction bases: 9. The CDR3, as DNA: TGTGCCAGCAGTGTCAGCCAGGGGGCGTTACCCCAGCATTTT. Translated, it gives CASSVSQGALPQHF.